The 25 T cell receptor beta chains reported below all come from one sample, sequenced in a study of CD8 T cells in Susac syndrome. Random hexamers were used to reverse transcribe about 0.5 to 1 ug of RNA. TCRdb fed the immunoSEQ multiplex PCR reads into MiXCR, producing one record per CDR3 protein. The sample lists some 300,000 distinct CDR3 sequences, about 89% occurring once. Sequencing input: CD8+ T cells from PBMCs. The source is a human donor with multiple sclerosis.

CDR3 residues: CASTEGGLEETQYF. Written as DNA, the CDR3 is TGTGCCAGCACCGAAGGGGGGCTGGAGGAGACCCAGTACTTC. The V and J genes are TRBV13 and TRBJ2-5; either TRBD1 or TRBD2 may supply D (6 bases each). CDR1 PRHDT and CDR2 FYEKMQ come from the germline V gene (reference sequence). V lost 7 bases to trimming and J lost 5 bases, with 17 bases between them. This CDR3 has 14 residues. The variable domain in full, with the rest retrieved from reference TRBV13 and TRBJ2-5, is AAGVIQSPRHLIKEKRETATLKCYPIPRHDTVYWYQQGPGQDPQFLISFYEKMQSDKGSIPDRFSAQQFSDYHSELNMSSLELGDSALYFCASTEGGLEETQYFGPGTRLLVL.

The chain joins TRBV27 to TRBJ2-1; a weak D match, TRBD2 (6 bases). Deletions cut 5 bases from V and 8 bases from J, with 13 bases between. The germline V gene encodes CDR1 MNHEY and CDR2 SMNVEV (reference sequence). This CDR3 is 13 amino acids long. In nucleotides, the CDR3 is TGTGCCAGCAGTCCCCAGGGACTCCATGAGCAGTTCTTC. Encoded protein: CASSPQGLHEQFF.

The DNA of the CDR3 is TGTGCCAGCAGCCAAGATCAGTGGGGGAAAGGGTCTGGAAACACCATATATTTT. As protein: CASSQDQWGKGSGNTIYF. The chain carries TRBV4-2 and TRBJ1-3; perhaps TRBD1 as D (5 bases). Looked up from germline, CDR1 is LGHNA and CDR2 is YNFKEQ. CDR3 length: 18 residues. V shed 0 bases and J shed 1 base, with 16 bases lying between them.

The genes are TRBV15 and TRBJ2-7, with D perhaps matching TRBD2 (5 bases). The CDR3 contains 13 residues. The V gene's germline CDR1 is LNHNV and CDR2 YYDKDF (reference sequence). Trimming stripped 5 bases from V and 7 bases from J, with 15 bases between. The chain's CDR3 is CATSGPTRVEQYF. The CDR3 DNA reads as TGTGCCACCAGCGGACCTACTAGGGTAGAGCAGTACTTC.

The chain has TRBV6-5 and TRBJ1-2, with TRBD1 as a possible D gene (5 bases). The V gene's germline CDR1 is MNHEY and CDR2 SVGAGI. The CDR3 contains 14 residues. V shed 9 bases and J shed 4 bases, with 18 bases lying between them. The CDR3 loop reads CASTFGRDGYGYTF. In DNA form, the CDR3 reads TGTGCCAGTACCTTTGGACGGGACGGCTATGGCTACACCTTC.

The V call is TRBV11-2, the J call TRBJ1-1; D may be TRBD1 (5 bases). The CDR3 sequence is 15 residues long. Trimming left V 2 bases short and J 3 bases short, with 13 bases between. CDR1 and CDR2 from the germline V gene are SGHAT and FQNNGV. Here the CDR3 reads CASSLTPGGDTEAFF. The CDR3 region has the DNA TGTGCCAGCAGCTTAACCCCGGGGGGGGACACTGAAGCTTTCTTT.

The chain is built from TRBV7-9 and TRBJ2-2; 8 nucleotides match TRBD2. The germline V gene encodes CDR1 SEHNR and CDR2 FQNEAQ (reference sequence). The CDR3 contains 17 residues. V trimming: 4 bases; J trimming: 1 base; junction bases outside the gene matches: 8. CDR3 sequence (DNA): TGTGCCAGCAGCTCCCCCCGGAGCGGGGGGAACACCGGGGAGCTGTTTTTT. Translation: CASSSPRSGGNTGELFF.

This clonotype occurred a few times. The chain recombines TRBV7-9 with TRBJ2-7; TRBD2 matches at 7 bases. The CDR3 totals 14 residues. Unmatched junction bases numbered 4, after V lost 5 bases and J lost 0 bases. CDR1 is SEHNR and CDR2 is FQNEAQ in the germline V gene (reference sequence). CDR3 region: CASSPWTSSYEQYF. The CDR3 DNA is TGTGCCAGCAGCCCCTGGACTAGCTCCTACGAGCAGTACTTC.

This rearrangement joins TRBV27 to TRBJ1-2, with D possibly TRBD1 on 6 matching bases. The germline V gene has CDR1 MNHEY and CDR2 SMNVEV (reference sequence). Trimming took 0 bases from V and 1 from J, leaving 18 bases between them. There are 18 residues in the CDR3. CDR3 DNA sequence: TGTGCCAGCAGTTTATCCGCAGAGGACAGAGCCCGTAACTATGGCTACACCTTC. It translates to CASSLSAEDRARNYGYTF.

The chain joins TRBV6-4 to TRBJ2-3; D tentatively fits TRBD1 or TRBD2 (5 bases each). V was trimmed by 5 bases and J by 0 bases, leaving 12 bases between them. This CDR3 is built from 15 residues. Germline CDR1 MRHNA, CDR2 SNTAGT. The CDR3 region has the DNA TGTGCCAGCAGTATGGGAGACAGAAGCACAGATACGCAGTATTTT. As protein: CASSMGDRSTDTQYF.

The rearrangement uses TRBV30 and TRBJ2-5; D ambiguous. Trimming removed 3 bases at V and 1 base at J, with 12 bases between. This CDR3 region has 14 residues. Per the germline V gene, CDR1 is GTSNPN and CDR2 is SVGIG (reference sequence). In nucleotides, the CDR3 is TGTGCCTGGAGCGTAGAATGGACCCAAGAGACCCAGTACTTC. Protein: CAWSVEWTQETQYF.

This chain uses TRBV27 with TRBJ1-2; D might be TRBD1 (5 bases). Germline V gene lookup returns CDR1 MNHEY and CDR2 SMNVEV (reference sequence). The CDR3 spans 16 residues. Trimming pared 0 bases from V and 2 bases from J, leaving 13 bases between. The CDR3 DNA is TGTGCCAGCAGTTTATCGATAGGAGGGGTCAACTATGGCTACACCTTC. Translating gives CASSLSIGGVNYGYTF.

The rearrangement links TRBV4-2 to TRBJ2-7; 9 bases are shared with TRBD2. The V gene end was trimmed by 1 base and the J gene end by 3 bases; junction bases not matched to a gene: 4. Per germline, CDR1 LGHNA and CDR2 YNFKEQ. This CDR3 contains 15 residues. The CDR3 is CASSQGASGVYEQYF. DNA of the CDR3: TGTGCCAGCAGCCAAGGGGCTAGCGGGGTCTACGAGCAGTACTTC.

This clonotype was picked up one time. The chain has TRBV20-1 and TRBJ1-2, with D uncertain. Germline V gives CDR1 DFQATT, CDR2 SNEGSKA (reference sequence). This CDR3 spans 13 amino acids. Between the trimmed V and J ends, which lost 2 bases and 9 bases, there was a span of 16 bases. The CDR3 loop is CSARYGLPISYTF. Here the CDR3 DNA reads TGCAGTGCTAGATATGGGCTCCCGATAAGCTACACCTTC.

The gene calls are TRBV24-1 and TRBJ2-3; the D gene is possibly TRBD2 (5 bases). The germline V and J ends were trimmed by 8 bases and 3 bases, with 14 bases remaining between them. The CDR3 has 14 residues. Germline loops: CDR1 KGHDR, CDR2 SFDVKD. For the CDR3, the DNA is TGTGCCACCACCGGAGGAGGTTGGACAGATACGCAGTATTTT. This encodes CATTGGGWTDTQYF.

CDR3 residues: CASSDPGGGINSPLHF. In DNA form, the CDR3 reads TGTGCCAGCAGCGACCCAGGGGGCGGAATCAATTCACCCCTCCACTTT. The genes are TRBV28 and TRBJ1-6; TRBD1 aligns across 8 bases. This CDR3 is built from 16 residues. The germline V gene encodes CDR1 MDHEN and CDR2 SYDVKM. The V segment lost 6 bases and the J segment 7 bases; nucleotides outside the gene matches: 11.

The V gene is TRBV30, the J gene TRBJ1-1; the D gene is possibly TRBD1 (5 bases). The CDR3 has 16 residues. Germline CDR1 and CDR2: GTSNPN and SVGIG (reference sequence). V lost 8 bases, J lost 5 bases, and 27 bases lay in between. The CDR3 spells CALGDVVTTRGTEAFF. The DNA for the CDR3 is TGTGCCCTGGGGGATGTGGTGACTACCCGAGGAACTGAAGCTTTCTTT.

This chain uses TRBV2 with TRBJ2-7; 7 nucleotides agree with TRBD2. The germline gives CDR1 SNHLY, CDR2 FYNNEI. The CDR3 has 14 amino acids. Germline trimming cut 8 bases from V and 6 bases from J; bases unmatched to any gene: 13. CDR3 bases: TGTGCCAGCCGAGAAAAGGGAGGGAATCTCGAGCAGTACTTC. Translated, it gives CASREKGGNLEQYF.

The J gene is TRBJ1-2, the V gene TRBV2; 9 bases align to TRBD1. The germline CDR1 and CDR2 sequences are SNHLY and FYNNEI. V lost 9 bases, J lost 8 bases, and 10 bases stayed unmatched. This CDR3 region has 13 residues. CDR3 protein: CASEQGAAGGYTF. The CDR3 DNA sequence: TGTGCCAGTGAACAGGGGGCAGCGGGCGGCTACACCTTC.

A note on this clonotype: Mismatch with germline at one junction end may stem from a read error. The chain employs TRBV6-2 or TRBV6-3 and TRBJ1-5, with D tentatively TRBD1 (6 bases). CDR1 MNHEY and CDR2 SVGEGT come from the germline V gene. This CDR3 is 15 amino acids long. Here the CDR3 DNA reads TGTGCCAGCACTTACACTGGGGGGGCAAGACAGCCCCAGCATTTT. This encodes CASTYTGGARQPQHF.

This clonotype is a singleton in its sample. J is TRBJ1-6 and V is TRBV20-1; possible D gene TRBD1, 5 bases. V gave up 0 bases and J gave up 0 bases, with 9 bases separating them. The CDR3 covers 16 residues. Per the germline V gene, CDR1 is DFQATT and CDR2 is SNEGSKA (reference sequence). CDR3 sequence (DNA): TGCAGTGCTAGAGAGGGGCATAACTCCTATAATTCACCCCTCCACTTT. The encoded protein is CSAREGHNSYNSPLHF.

The rearrangement links TRBV12-3 or TRBV12-4 to TRBJ2-5; D possibly corresponds to TRBD1 (5 bases). The length of the CDR3 is 15 residues. The V end lost 2 bases, the J end lost 2 bases, and 12 bases lay between the germline ends. As DNA, the CDR3 is TGTGCCAGCAGTTTAAGGGGATTCCTACAAGAGACCCAGTACTTC. Protein: CASSLRGFLQETQYF.

This rearrangement joins TRBV5-1 to TRBJ2-1; maybe TRBD1 (5 bases). This CDR3 contains 15 residues. Trimming removed 4 bases from V and 4 bases from J, with 15 bases in between. Per germline, CDR1 SGHRS and CDR2 YFSETQ. CDR3 protein: CASSGRDTGYNEQFF. The CDR3 nucleotides read TGCGCCAGCAGCGGCAGGGATACCGGGTACAATGAGCAGTTCTTC.

The J gene is TRBJ2-2, the V gene TRBV5-4; 9 bases match TRBD2. The length of the CDR3 is 15 residues. V lost 1 base to trimming and J lost 7 bases; unmatched junction nucleotides: 5. CDR1 SGHNT and CDR2 YYREEE come from the germline V gene (reference sequence). CDR3 protein: CASSLPSGASGELFF. The DNA of the CDR3 is TGTGCCAGCAGCTTGCCTAGCGGGGCGAGCGGGGAGCTGTTTTTT.

The chain uses TRBV28 and TRBJ1-5; D is unclear. With 4 bases removed from V and 5 bases from J, the gap between germline ends came to 12 bases. In germline, CDR1 is MDHEN, CDR2 SYDVKM. The CDR3 runs to 14 residues. The CDR3 DNA reads TGTGCCAGCAGTTCCCTCCCCGGGGATCAGCCCCAGCATTTT. As protein: CASSSLPGDQPQHF.